The clone carrying this TCR beta chain has just a few counts. What it binds is not known. This sample stems from a study of T cells in Graves' hyperthyroidism and ophthalmopathy. Study outcomes and limitations: Clonotypes that were expanded in thyroid above 0.001 mostly appeared in blood too.

Graves' hyperthyroidism showing no ophthalmopathy progression within 18 months was considered stable. It was approximately 9.7 ml of fresh peripheral blood that supplied the PBMCs. Germline trimming cut 5 bases from V and 2 bases from J; bases unmatched to any gene: 6. This CDR3 has 14 amino acids. In germline, CDR1 is MNHEY, CDR2 SMNVEV (reference sequence). RNA transcripts served as the template for amplifying TCR beta CDR3 regions. In the first-round RT-PCR of the TCR CDR3, the HTBI primer set was used. TCRdb reanalysed the multiplex PCR reads using MiXCR and keeps one entry per CDR3 protein. The repertoire holds roughly 720,000 distinct CDR3 sequences, with roughly 17% as singletons.

The chain links TRBV27 to TRBJ2-7; 7 positions match TRBD1. This sequence was found in a man between 50 and 59 years old with Graves' hyperthyroidism. The sample consisted of blood. DNA of the CDR3: TGTGCCAGCAGTCTCCGGGACAGTCCCTACGAGCAGTACTTC. This translates into CASSLRDSPYEQYF.